This entry lists 21 T cell receptor beta chains sequenced from one sample in a study of cytomegalovirus exposure and HLA in healthy donors. The repertoire was sequenced with immunoSEQ multiplex PCR; TCRdb's copy has only in-frame clones and lacks some. The repertoire holds more than 55,000 clones, with about 93% as singletons. The sequenced sample was PBMCs. All receptors come from a woman between 18 and 29 years old in good health and CMV-seronegative.

The V gene is TRBV18, the J gene TRBJ2-6; tentative D call: TRBD1 (5 bases). V lost 3 bases and J lost 2, with 8 bases in between. The CDR3 spans 15 residues. CDR1 KGHSH and CDR2 LQKENI come from the germline V gene. The DNA of the CDR3 is TGTGCCAGCTCACCGCCAGGGACTGGGGCCAACGTCCTGACTTTC. Translation gives CASSPPGTGANVLTF.

The chain couples TRBV28 to TRBJ2-7; unclear D gene. Germline V gene sequence: CDR1 MDHEN, CDR2 SYDVKM. The CDR3 consists of 13 residues. Trimming shortened V by 2 bases and J by 6 bases, and 11 bases separated the two germline ends. CDR3 in amino acids: CASSLGRRREQYF. The CDR3 bases are TGTGCCAGCAGTTTAGGGCGTCGGCGCGAGCAGTACTTC.

The chain links TRBV30 to TRBJ1-4; D remains unclear. The CDR3 has 13 residues. V was cut by 3 bases and J by 5 bases, with 10 bases left in between. Germline CDR1 is GTSNPN and CDR2 is SVGIG (reference sequence). The CDR3 loop is CAWRHPGNEKLFF. CDR3 bases: TGTGCCTGGAGACACCCCGGGAATGAAAAACTGTTTTTT.

J is TRBJ2-7 and V is TRBV7-2; the match to TRBD1 covers 9 bases. The CDR3 extends over 15 amino acids. J was trimmed by 7 bases and V by 4 bases; bases with no gene match: 11. Germline-derived CDR1 and CDR2 are SGHTA and FQGNSA. In DNA form, the CDR3 reads TGTGCCAGCAGCTACGACAGGGGGGCTCTGAGGGAGCAGTACTTC. It is translated as CASSYDRGALREQYF.

A single count supports this clone. This chain joins TRBV5-6 and TRBJ1-2, with D possibly matching TRBD1 (6 bases). Germline V gene sequence: CDR1 SGHDT, CDR2 YYEEEE. This CDR3 contains 14 residues. Trimming cost V 6 bases and J 2 bases, with 14 bases left between them. The chain's CDR3 is CASTQDRLNYGYTF. As DNA, the CDR3 is TGTGCCAGCACCCAAGACAGGCTCAACTATGGCTACACCTTC.

The chain combines TRBV14 with TRBJ1-2; D remains ambiguous. This CDR3 region has 17 residues. Germline V gene data show CDR1 as SGHDN and CDR2 as FVKESK. V dropped 0 bases and J dropped 0 bases, with 14 bases sitting between them. CDR3 residues: CASSQDHRQRANYGYTF. The CDR3 coding sequence is TGTGCCAGCAGCCAAGATCACCGGCAGCGAGCTAACTATGGCTACACCTTC.

In nucleotides, the CDR3 is TGTGCCAGCAGCTTAGGGGCGGGGGCCCCGAACACCGGGGAGCTGTTTTTT. As protein: CASSLGAGAPNTGELFF. The V gene is TRBV7-2, the J gene TRBJ2-2; tentatively, D is TRBD2 (7 bases). This CDR3 is 17 amino acids long. Germline lookup yields CDR1 SGHTA and CDR2 FQGNSA. V dropped 1 base and J dropped 0 bases, with 12 bases sitting between them.

The genes are TRBV4-2 and TRBJ2-3; 16 nucleotides line up with TRBD2. With V trimmed by 0 bases and J by 4 bases, 10 bases remained unmatched. The CDR3 loop spans 20 amino acids. CDR1 and CDR2 (germline): LGHNA, YNFKEQ. CDR3 sequence reads: CASSQDLYGGTSGGADTQYF. CDR3 sequence (DNA): TGTGCCAGCAGCCAAGATCTATATGGTGGGACTAGCGGGGGGGCAGATACGCAGTATTTT.

This chain connects TRBV9 to TRBJ2-1; a weak D match, TRBD2 (8 bases). The CDR3 extends over 15 amino acids. Germline CDR1 SGDLS, CDR2 YYNGEE. The ends were cut back, 4 bases at V and 8 bases at J, with 19 bases in the middle. The CDR3 protein is CASSTSGRTGDEQFF. The CDR3, as DNA: TGTGCCAGCAGCACTAGCGGTCGGACAGGCGATGAGCAGTTCTTC.

The chain carries TRBV28 and TRBJ1-6, with no clear D. Germline V gene data show CDR1 as MDHEN and CDR2 as SYDVKM. The V end was cut by 4 bases, the J end by 6 bases, with 16 bases between. This CDR3 has 16 amino acids. In DNA, the CDR3 is TGTGCCAGCAGTTCCGGGTGGAAACCAGCTAATTCACCCCTCCACTTT. As protein: CASSSGWKPANSPLHF. Together with reference TRBV28 and TRBJ1-6, the CDR3 gives the full variable domain: DVKVTQSSRYLVKRTGEKVFLECVQDMDHENMFWYRQDPGLGLRLIYFSYDVKMKEKGDIPEGYSVSREKKERFSLILESASTNQTSMYLCASSSGWKPANSPLHFGNGTRLTVT.

V and J are TRBV9 and TRBJ1-2; tentative D call: TRBD1 (5 bases). This CDR3 is built from 12 residues. In germline, CDR1 is SGDLS, CDR2 YYNGEE. V was shortened by 4 bases and J by 2 bases, with 6 bases between the two germline ends. The CDR3 sequence is CASSRGNYGYTF. CDR3 bases: TGTGCCAGCAGCAGGGGAAACTATGGCTACACCTTC. The full variable domain, completed using reference TRBV9 and TRBJ1-2, is DSGVTQTPKHLITATGQRVTLRCSPRSGDLSVYWYQQSLDQGLQFLIQYYNGEERAKGNILERFSAQQFPDLHSELNLSSLELGDSALYFCASSRGNYGYTFGSGTRLTVV.

The table lists this clone with a count of one. This chain connects TRBV5-4 to TRBJ2-3; TRBD2 is a possible D gene (6 bases). Trimming stripped 4 bases from V and 4 bases from J, with 16 bases between. CDR1 is SGHNT and CDR2 is YYREEE in the germline V gene (reference sequence). This CDR3 is 15 amino acids long. The DNA of the CDR3 is TGTGCCAGCAGCGTCTGGGACTGGAACCCAGATACGCAGTATTTT. Translated: CASSVWDWNPDTQYF.

V and J are TRBV9 and TRBJ1-1, with 8 positions matching TRBD1. This CDR3 comprises 13 residues. Germline-derived CDR1 and CDR2 are SGDLS and YYNGEE. Trimming cost V 2 bases and J 4 bases; bases outside gene matches: 1. CDR3 DNA sequence: TGTGCCAGCAGCGTTACAGGGGGCACTGAAGCTTTCTTT. As protein: CASSVTGGTEAFF.

This clone appeared a single time. The genes are TRBV6-5 and TRBJ2-1; maybe TRBD2 (6 bases). Per germline, CDR1 MNHEY and CDR2 SVGAGI. The CDR3 is made up of 15 amino acids. V was shortened by 4 bases and J by 1 base, with 11 bases between the two germline ends. Written as DNA, the CDR3 is TGTGCCAGCAGTTGGGGGGTGGGGTCCTACAATGAGCAGTTCTTC. Its translation: CASSWGVGSYNEQFF.

The CDR3 protein is CASNWDTSGLAGGAYEQYF. CDR3 DNA sequence: TGTGCCAGCAACTGGGACACCTCAGGACTAGCGGGGGGGGCCTACGAGCAGTACTTC. The chain links TRBV28 to TRBJ2-7; TRBD2 aligns across 15 bases. Germline values: CDR1 MDHEN, CDR2 SYDVKM. Unmatched junction bases numbered 15, after V lost 7 bases and J lost 2 bases. The CDR3 is 19 amino acids.

The gene calls are TRBV7-9 and TRBJ2-4, with 8 bases lining up with TRBD1. V lost 3 bases to trimming and J lost 7 bases; unmatched junction nucleotides: 2. Germline CDR1 reads SEHNR; CDR2 reads FQNEAQ (reference sequence). The CDR3 is 13 amino acids. For the CDR3, the DNA is TGTGCCAGCAGCTTGACAGGGGTGAACATTCAGTACTTC. This gives the protein CASSLTGVNIQYF.

The chain is built from TRBV6-6 and TRBJ2-7; possibly TRBD1 for D (6 bases). The V end lost 4 bases, the J end lost 3 bases, and 16 bases lay between the germline ends. The CDR3 contains 15 residues. The germline V gene encodes CDR1 MNHNY and CDR2 SVGAGI (reference sequence). As DNA, the CDR3 is TGTGCCAGCAGTTGGGGGCTAGCTGGGGGCTACGAGCAGTACTTC. This translates into CASSWGLAGGYEQYF.

The chain recombines TRBV28 with TRBJ2-7; TRBD2 is a possible D gene (6 bases). Germline-derived CDR1 and CDR2 are MDHEN and SYDVKM. Trimming took off 4 bases at V and 2 bases at J, with 9 bases between the two ends. The CDR3 contains 13 residues. CDR3 coding DNA: TGTGCCAGCAGTTACGGGGGTGCCTACGAGCAGTACTTC. Translation gives CASSYGGAYEQYF.

The rearrangement uses TRBV7-9 and TRBJ2-1; tentative D call: TRBD2 (5 bases). CDR1 is SEHNR, CDR2 FQNEAQ, per germline (reference sequence). V lost 6 bases and J lost 9, with 12 bases in between. The CDR3 is 12 amino acids. The CDR3 coding sequence is TGTGCCAGCAGTTCTCGACGGGGTGAGCAGTTCTTC. Protein: CASSSRRGEQFF.

The V call is TRBV7-2, the J call TRBJ1-1; D is unresolved. Germline-derived CDR1 and CDR2 are SGHTA and FQGNSA. This CDR3 comprises 13 residues. V was trimmed by 4 bases and J by 8 bases, leaving 14 bases between them. The CDR3 here is CASSSPKWAEAFF. CDR3 nucleotide sequence: TGTGCCAGCAGCTCCCCTAAGTGGGCAGAAGCTTTCTTT.

This chain links TRBV7-6 with TRBJ1-1, with no clear D. CDR3 length equals 14 residues. Trimming removed 1 base at V and 0 bases at J, with 6 bases between. Germline CDR1 SGHVS, CDR2 FNYEAQ. DNA for the CDR3: TGTGCCAGCAGCTTAGGTAGTGTGAACACTGAAGCTTTCTTT. This sequence encodes CASSLGSVNTEAFF.